One and the same sample provided the 30 T cell receptor beta chains below, sequenced in a study of blood T cell repertoires in COVID-19. Profiled with immunoSEQ multiplex PCR; TCRdb holds only in-frame clones, not every one. The repertoire has some 200,000 clones, around 84% of them found once; the top ten carry about 1.5%. The sequenced sample was peripheral blood. All receptors come from a woman in her thirties or forties who had recovered from COVID-19.

The rearrangement uses TRBV12-3 or TRBV12-4 and TRBJ2-1; D not certain. The CDR3 sequence is 13 residues long. V was clipped by 7 bases and J by 8 bases, with 15 bases between them. DNA of the CDR3: TGTGCCAGCAAAGTTGGCCTTTTCGATGAGCAGTTCTTC. It encodes CASKVGLFDEQFF.

This clone was found once. The chain employs TRBV27 and TRBJ1-2; D may be TRBD1 (5 bases). V was pared by 4 bases and J by 2 bases, with 11 bases between. Germline V gene lookup returns CDR1 MNHEY and CDR2 SMNVEV (reference sequence). The CDR3 contains 14 residues. The CDR3 nucleotides are TGTGCCAGCAGTTCCCCGGACATGAACTATGGCTACACCTTC. This gives the protein CASSSPDMNYGYTF.

In its sample, this clone was seen a few times. V gene TRBV3-1 (or the pseudogene TRBV3-2) combines with J gene TRBJ2-7; maybe TRBD1 (6 bases). Germline V gene lookup returns CDR1 LGHDT and CDR2 YNNKEL (reference sequence). CDR3 length: 13 residues. V was shortened by 4 bases and J by 3 bases, with 10 bases between the two germline ends. This CDR3 is CASSLQGGYEQYF. The CDR3 nucleotides are TGTGCCAGCAGCCTACAGGGCGGCTACGAGCAGTACTTC.

The genes are TRBV27 and TRBJ1-2, with D possibly being TRBD1 (6 bases). The CDR3 loop spans 18 amino acids. Trimming left V 2 bases short and J 4 bases short, with 23 bases between. Germline CDR1 is MNHEY and CDR2 is SMNVEV (reference sequence). The CDR3 coding sequence is TGTGCCAGCAGTTTAAGCCCCAACACAGGGCCAGGACTCTATGGCTACACCTTC. Translated, it gives CASSLSPNTGPGLYGYTF.

The V gene is TRBV4-3, the J gene TRBJ2-7, with a possible D match to TRBD1 (6 bases). Germline CDR1 and CDR2: LGHNA and YSLEER. The ends were cut back, 4 bases at V and 3 bases at J, with 19 bases in the middle. The CDR3 covers 16 residues. The chain's CDR3 is CASSRGVDRPYYEQYF. The CDR3 DNA is TGCGCCAGCAGCCGAGGGGTAGACAGGCCCTACTACGAGCAGTACTTC.

This clone was counted a few times. The chain combines TRBV19 with TRBJ2-2, with 12 bases fitting TRBD2. CDR3 length equals 16 residues. The V segment lost 2 bases and the J segment 6 bases; nucleotides outside the gene matches: 4. CDR1 and CDR2 from the germline V gene are LNHDA and SQIVND (reference sequence). CDR3 sequence (DNA): TGTGCCAGTAGTATACCCCTAGCGGGGGGGCCCGGGGAGCTGTTTTTT. Translated, it gives CASSIPLAGGPGELFF.

The chain joins TRBV19 to TRBJ2-5; D unresolved. Trimming removed 3 bases from V and 4 bases from J, with 9 bases in between. This CDR3 comprises 13 residues. CDR1 and CDR2 from the germline V gene are LNHDA and SQIVND (reference sequence). CDR3 protein: CASSINGGETQYF. The CDR3, as DNA: TGTGCCAGTAGTATCAACGGCGGAGAGACCCAGTACTTC.

This clone was observed once. V gene TRBV7-3 combines with J gene TRBJ1-5, with 12 positions matching TRBD1. With V trimmed by 5 bases and J by 5 bases, 13 bases remained unmatched. CDR1 and CDR2 (germline): SGHTA, FQGTGA. CDR3 size: 18 residues. In DNA, the CDR3 is TGTGCCAGCAGCCCAGACCCGGGACAGGGGGCGCAATATCAGCCCCAGCATTTT. Protein sequence: CASSPDPGQGAQYQPQHF.

The chain combines TRBV6-6 with TRBJ2-5; the D gene is possibly TRBD1 (6 bases). Germline-derived CDR1 and CDR2 are MNHNY and SVGAGI (reference sequence). The CDR3 is 15 amino acids. V gave up 0 bases and J gave up 2 bases, with 10 bases separating them. The DNA of the CDR3 is TGTGCCAGCAGTTACTCGACAGGCAATCAAGAGACCCAGTACTTC. It codes for CASSYSTGNQETQYF.

This chain links TRBV5-5 with TRBJ1-2, with 8 bases identical to TRBD1. Germline loops: CDR1 SGHKS, CDR2 YYEKEE (reference sequence). J gave up 5 bases and V 4 bases, and 7 bases lay outside the gene matches. The CDR3 is 14 amino acids. CDR3 coding DNA: TGTGCCAGCAGCGACCCAGGGGGCGGGTATGGCTACACCTTC. Amino acid sequence: CASSDPGGGYGYTF.

The rearrangement uses TRBV5-1 and TRBJ1-5; D perhaps matches TRBD1 (6 bases). V lost 4 bases and J lost 3, with 11 bases in between. This CDR3 is built from 14 residues. Germline lookup yields CDR1 SGHRS and CDR2 YFSETQ. CDR3 sequence (DNA): TGCGCCAGCAGCCCGACAGGCACCAATCAGCCCCAGCATTTT. This gives the protein CASSPTGTNQPQHF.

This clone was picked up one time. The rearrangement links TRBV6-2 or TRBV6-3 to TRBJ2-2, with D perhaps TRBD2 (6 bases). Trimming cost V 1 base and J 1 base, with 7 bases left between them. There are 15 residues in the CDR3. Per the germline V gene, CDR1 is MNHEY and CDR2 is SVGEGT. The CDR3 is CASSYWDLNTGELFF. The DNA for the CDR3 is TGTGCCAGCAGTTACTGGGACTTGAACACCGGGGAGCTGTTTTTT.

This clone was recorded only once. This chain uses TRBV6-5 with TRBJ1-4; D gene ambiguous. This CDR3 comprises 14 residues. Germline values: CDR1 MNHEY, CDR2 SVGAGI. V was pared by 6 bases and J by 0 bases, with 8 bases between. CDR3 protein: CASRDFPTNEKLFF. The CDR3 DNA sequence: TGTGCCAGCAGGGACTTCCCAACTAATGAAAAACTGTTTTTT.

This rearrangement joins TRBV2 to TRBJ2-1; D is possibly TRBD1 (6 bases). CDR1 is SNHLY and CDR2 is FYNNEI in the germline V gene. V lost 7 bases, J lost 0 bases, and 16 bases lay in between. CDR3 length: 16 amino acids. CDR3 DNA sequence: TGTGCCAGCATCCCAGGGGCCCAAAGCTCCTACAATGAGCAGTTCTTC. Translated: CASIPGAQSSYNEQFF.

J is TRBJ2-5 and V is TRBV11-2, with a weak D call TRBD2 (7 bases). Germline values: CDR1 SGHAT, CDR2 FQNNGV. The CDR3 has 17 residues. V was pared by 2 bases and J by 1 base, with 17 bases between. The CDR3 loop is CASSLIAGRGGQETQYF. The CDR3, as DNA: TGTGCCAGCAGCTTAATCGCGGGGAGGGGGGGCCAAGAGACCCAGTACTTC.

The gene calls are TRBV18 and TRBJ1-1; 9 bases map to TRBD1. Germline loops: CDR1 KGHSH, CDR2 LQKENI. The CDR3 contains 13 residues. The trim removed 6 bases at V and 7 bases at J, leaving 6 bases unmatched. The CDR3 here is CASSEQDRGEAFF. The CDR3 region has the DNA TGTGCCAGCTCCGAACAGGACAGGGGTGAAGCTTTCTTT.

A single count supports this clone. The chain carries TRBV11-1 and TRBJ2-7, with D possibly TRBD1 on 6 matching bases. V lost 5 bases, J lost 0 bases, and 14 bases lay in between. Germline V gene lookup returns CDR1 SGHAT and CDR2 FQDESV (reference sequence). The CDR3 is 15 residues long. The CDR3 sequence: CASSDLRTVSYEQYF. Here the CDR3 DNA reads TGTGCCAGCAGCGACTTGAGGACAGTCTCCTACGAGCAGTACTTC.

V is TRBV9 and J is TRBJ1-1, with D maybe TRBD1 (5 bases). Trimming took off 0 bases at V and 6 bases at J, with 12 bases between the two ends. The CDR3 extends over 14 amino acids. Looked up from germline, CDR1 is SGDLS and CDR2 is YYNGEE. DNA for the CDR3: TGTGCCAGCAGCGTAGCTGGGGCAGACTCTGAAGCTTTCTTT. Its translation: CASSVAGADSEAFF.

The V gene is TRBV19, the J gene TRBJ2-3; 10 nucleotides line up with TRBD2. The length of the CDR3 is 16 residues. From germline, CDR1 is LNHDA and CDR2 SQIVND (reference sequence). V shed 4 bases, J shed 6 bases, and the junction held 10 bases outside the gene matches. In DNA form, the CDR3 reads TGTGCCAGTAGTACCGCTAGCGGGGGTCCGTGGGATACGCAGTATTTT. Translated, it gives CASSTASGGPWDTQYF.

In DNA, the CDR3 is TGCGCCAGCAGCCCCGGGACAGGGATGAATGAGCAGTTCTTC. It codes for CASSPGTGMNEQFF. The chain joins TRBV5-1 to TRBJ2-1, with TRBD1 identical over 9 bases. Losses at the gene ends were 4 bases for V and 7 bases for J; bases not matched to a gene: 6. The CDR3 extends over 14 amino acids. CDR1 is SGHRS, CDR2 YFSETQ, per germline.

The chain has TRBV28 and TRBJ1-6, with D unclear. V lost 5 bases and J lost 1, with 6 bases in between. Per the germline V gene, CDR1 is MDHEN and CDR2 is SYDVKM. This CDR3 comprises 14 residues. The CDR3 DNA reads as TGTGCCAGCAGTCCCAGTTCCTATAATTCACCCCTCCACTTT. Amino acids: CASSPSSYNSPLHF.

The rearrangement joins TRBV2 to TRBJ2-3, with 7 bases aligning to TRBD2. J was trimmed by 0 bases and V by 1 base; bases with no gene match: 10. The CDR3 sequence is 18 residues long. Germline loops: CDR1 SNHLY, CDR2 FYNNEI. The CDR3 sequence: CASSEGIGLRGSTDTQYF. CDR3 nucleotide sequence: TGTGCCAGCAGTGAAGGGATTGGGTTGCGGGGGAGCACAGATACGCAGTATTTT.

The rearrangement uses TRBV19 and TRBJ2-7, with D tentatively TRBD2 (6 bases). From germline, CDR1 is LNHDA and CDR2 SQIVND (reference sequence). Trimming removed 1 base from V and 5 bases from J, with 12 bases in between. This CDR3 comprises 14 residues. CDR3 sequence reads: CASSIVRGNHEQYF. CDR3 nucleotides: TGTGCCAGTAGTATAGTGCGGGGAAACCACGAGCAGTACTTC.

The chain couples TRBV7-9 to TRBJ2-3; 7 nucleotides align to TRBD2. Germline CDR1 reads SEHNR; CDR2 reads FQNEAQ (reference sequence). J lost 6 bases, V lost 2 bases, and 11 bases had no gene match. CDR3 length: 16 amino acids. The CDR3: CASSLTRAGSYDTQYF. The CDR3 DNA reads TGTGCCAGCAGCTTAACCCGAGCGGGGAGCTATGATACGCAGTATTTT.

The V and J genes are TRBV18 and TRBJ2-7; 7 nucleotides line up with TRBD1. The V gene's germline CDR1 is KGHSH and CDR2 LQKENI. The CDR3 sequence is 12 residues long. V gave up 3 bases and J gave up 5 bases; unmatched junction bases: 1. The CDR3 loop reads CASSPTGDEQYF. In DNA form, the CDR3 reads TGTGCCAGCTCACCCACAGGGGACGAGCAGTACTTC. Full variable domain (rest looked up from reference TRBV18 and TRBJ2-7): NAGVMQNPRHLVRRRGQEARLRCSPMKGHSHVYWYRQLPEEGLKFMVYLQKENIIDESGMPKERFSAEFPKEGPSILRIQQVVRGDSAAYFCASSPTGDEQYFGPGTRLTVT.

The V gene is TRBV10-3, the J gene TRBJ2-3, with D perhaps matching TRBD2 (5 bases). The germline V and J ends were trimmed by 3 bases and 5 bases, with 15 bases remaining between them. The germline V gene has CDR1 ENHRY and CDR2 SYGVKD. The CDR3 contains 15 residues. This CDR3 is CAISDYRLSQDTQYF. The CDR3 coding sequence is TGTGCCATCAGTGACTATCGACTATCCCAAGATACGCAGTATTTT.

The CDR3 is CASSPAGGASYGYTF. The CDR3 DNA reads as TGTGCCAGCAGCCCAGCAGGAGGGGCGAGCTATGGCTACACCTTC. The J gene is TRBJ1-2, the V gene TRBV6-5, with D perhaps matching TRBD1 (5 bases). The CDR3 consists of 15 residues. Per germline, CDR1 MNHEY and CDR2 SVGAGI. V shed 6 bases and J shed 4 bases, with 18 bases lying between them.

The chain has TRBV6-1 and TRBJ1-1, with D maybe TRBD1 (5 bases). V was pared by 4 bases and J by 3 bases, with 21 bases between. CDR3 size: 17 residues. CDR1 MNHNS and CDR2 SASEGT come from the germline V gene. Here the CDR3 reads CASSAGGVGGRYTEAFF. Here the CDR3 DNA reads TGTGCCAGCAGTGCCGGGGGTGTTGGCGGTCGGTACACTGAAGCTTTCTTT.

This clone was counted once. The chain links TRBV24-1 to TRBJ2-7; TRBD1 matches 7 bases. CDR3 length: 13 amino acids. Germline-derived CDR1 and CDR2 are KGHDR and SFDVKD. V gave up 6 bases and J gave up 2 bases; unmatched junction bases: 3. The CDR3 is CATSPGQTYEQYF. CDR3 nucleotides: TGTGCCACCAGTCCGGGACAGACCTACGAGCAGTACTTC.

V gene TRBV30 combines with J gene TRBJ2-5; 8 positions agree with TRBD2. This CDR3 spans 15 amino acids. The V gene end was trimmed by 4 bases and the J gene end by 3 bases; junction bases not matched to a gene: 10. Germline V CDR1 and CDR2: GTSNPN, SVGIG (reference sequence). The CDR3 DNA follows: TGTGCCTGGACGTCCAGCGGGGGTTGGAAAGAGACCCAGTACTTC. Translating it yields CAWTSSGGWKETQYF.